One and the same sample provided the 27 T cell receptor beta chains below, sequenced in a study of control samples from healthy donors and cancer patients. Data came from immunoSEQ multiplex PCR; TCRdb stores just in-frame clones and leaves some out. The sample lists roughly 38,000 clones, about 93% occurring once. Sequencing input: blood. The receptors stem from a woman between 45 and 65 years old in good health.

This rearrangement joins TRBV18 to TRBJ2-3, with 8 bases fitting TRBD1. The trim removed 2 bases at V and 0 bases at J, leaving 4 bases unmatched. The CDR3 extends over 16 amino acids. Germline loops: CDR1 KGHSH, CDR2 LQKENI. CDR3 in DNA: TGTGCCAGCTCACCATACAGGGGGTCTAGCACAGATACGCAGTATTTT. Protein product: CASSPYRGSSTDTQYF.

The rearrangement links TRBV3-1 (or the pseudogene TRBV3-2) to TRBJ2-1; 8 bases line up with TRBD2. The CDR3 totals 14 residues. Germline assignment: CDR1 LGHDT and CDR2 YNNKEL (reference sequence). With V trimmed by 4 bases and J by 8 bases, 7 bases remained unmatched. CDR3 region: CASSLGTRAYEQFF. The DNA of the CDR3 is TGTGCCAGCAGCCTAGGGACTAGAGCGTATGAGCAGTTCTTC.

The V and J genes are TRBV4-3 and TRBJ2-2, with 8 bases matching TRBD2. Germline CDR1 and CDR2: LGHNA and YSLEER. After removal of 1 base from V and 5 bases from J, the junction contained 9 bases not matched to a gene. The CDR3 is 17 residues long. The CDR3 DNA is TGCGCCAGCAGCCAAGCTTTTGGCGGGGGGCGAACCGGGGAGCTGTTTTTT. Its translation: CASSQAFGGGRTGELFF.

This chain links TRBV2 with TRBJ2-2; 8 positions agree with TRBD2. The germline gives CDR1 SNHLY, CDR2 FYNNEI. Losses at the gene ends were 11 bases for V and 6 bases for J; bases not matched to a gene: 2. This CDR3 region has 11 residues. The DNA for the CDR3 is TGTGCCCCCGGGGGGGCCGGGGAGCTGTTTTTT. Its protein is CAPGGAGELFF. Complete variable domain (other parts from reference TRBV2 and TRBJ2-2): EPEVTQTPSHQVTQMGQEVILRCVPISNHLYFYWYRQILGQKVEFLVSFYNNEISEKSEIFDDQFSVERPDGSNFTLKIRSTKLEDSAMYFCAPGGAGELFFGEGSRLTVL.

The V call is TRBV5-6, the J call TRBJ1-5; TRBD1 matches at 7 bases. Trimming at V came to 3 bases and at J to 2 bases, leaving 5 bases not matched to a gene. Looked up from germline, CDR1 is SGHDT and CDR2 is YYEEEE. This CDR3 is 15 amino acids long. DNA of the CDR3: TGTGCCAGCAGCTCGGGACAGAGGCGCAATCAGCCCCAGCATTTT. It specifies CASSSGQRRNQPQHF.

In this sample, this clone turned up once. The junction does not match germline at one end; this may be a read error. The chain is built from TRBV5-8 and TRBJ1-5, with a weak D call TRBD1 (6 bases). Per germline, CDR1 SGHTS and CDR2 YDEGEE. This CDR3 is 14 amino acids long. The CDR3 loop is CAGSSYRAGQPQHF. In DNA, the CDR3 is TGTGCCGGCAGCTCCTACAGGGCGGGTCAGCCCCAGCATTTT.

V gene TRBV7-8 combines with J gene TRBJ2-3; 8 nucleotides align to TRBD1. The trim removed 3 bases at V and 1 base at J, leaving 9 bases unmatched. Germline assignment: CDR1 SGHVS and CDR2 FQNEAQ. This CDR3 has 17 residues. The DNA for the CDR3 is TGTGCCAGCAGCTTGGATAGGGGACAGGCAGGCACAGATACGCAGTATTTT. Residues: CASSLDRGQAGTDTQYF.

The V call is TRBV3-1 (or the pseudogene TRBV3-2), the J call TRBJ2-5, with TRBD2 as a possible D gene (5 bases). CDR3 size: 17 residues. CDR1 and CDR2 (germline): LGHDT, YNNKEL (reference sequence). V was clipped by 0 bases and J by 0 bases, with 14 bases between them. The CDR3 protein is CASSQDRLAQYQETQYF. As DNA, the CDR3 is TGTGCCAGCAGCCAAGATAGGCTAGCTCAGTACCAAGAGACCCAGTACTTC.

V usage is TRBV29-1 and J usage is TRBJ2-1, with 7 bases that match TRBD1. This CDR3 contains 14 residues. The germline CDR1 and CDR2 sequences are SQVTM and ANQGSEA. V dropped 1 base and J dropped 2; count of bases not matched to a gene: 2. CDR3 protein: CSVEGGQTYNEQFF. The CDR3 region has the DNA TGCAGCGTTGAAGGGGGACAGACCTACAATGAGCAGTTCTTC.

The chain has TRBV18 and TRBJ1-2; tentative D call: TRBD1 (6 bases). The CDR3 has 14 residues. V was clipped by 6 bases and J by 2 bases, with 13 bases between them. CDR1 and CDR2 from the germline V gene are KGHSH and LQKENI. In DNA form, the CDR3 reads TGTGCCAGCTCCACCGGAACAGGGAACTATGGCTACACCTTC. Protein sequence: CASSTGTGNYGYTF.

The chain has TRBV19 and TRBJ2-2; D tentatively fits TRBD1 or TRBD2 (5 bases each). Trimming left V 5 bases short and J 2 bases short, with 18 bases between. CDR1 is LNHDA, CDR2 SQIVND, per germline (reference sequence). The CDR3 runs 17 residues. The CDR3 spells CASSVGVLGTNTGELFF. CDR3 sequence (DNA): TGTGCCAGTAGTGTAGGAGTTCTAGGGACCAACACCGGGGAGCTGTTTTTT.

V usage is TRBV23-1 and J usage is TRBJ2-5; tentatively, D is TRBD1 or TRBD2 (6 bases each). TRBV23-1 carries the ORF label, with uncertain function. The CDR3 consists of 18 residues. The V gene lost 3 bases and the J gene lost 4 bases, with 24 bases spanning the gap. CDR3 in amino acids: CASSQSPGDIWRGETQYF. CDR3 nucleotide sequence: TGCGCCAGCAGTCAGTCACCGGGGGACATATGGCGGGGAGAGACCCAGTACTTC.

The CDR3 DNA sequence: TGTGCCACCCGGGGGGACTATGGCTACACCTTC. Translating gives CATRGDYGYTF. V is TRBV24-1 and J is TRBJ1-2, with D perhaps TRBD1 (5 bases). V lost 9 bases, J lost 3 bases, and 7 bases lay in between. Germline V lookup: CDR1 KGHDR, CDR2 SFDVKD. The CDR3 is 11 amino acids.

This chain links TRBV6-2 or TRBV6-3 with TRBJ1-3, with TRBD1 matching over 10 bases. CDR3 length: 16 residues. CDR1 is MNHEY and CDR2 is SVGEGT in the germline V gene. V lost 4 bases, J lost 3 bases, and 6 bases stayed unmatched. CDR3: CASSSAGTGDGNTIYF. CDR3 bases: TGTGCCAGCAGTTCGGCCGGGACAGGGGATGGAAACACCATATATTTT.

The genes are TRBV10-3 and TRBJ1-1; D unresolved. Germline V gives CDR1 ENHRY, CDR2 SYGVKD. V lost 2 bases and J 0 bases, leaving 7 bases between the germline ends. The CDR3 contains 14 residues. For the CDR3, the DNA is TGTGCCATCAGTGAGACATCTATGAACACTGAAGCTTTCTTT. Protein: CAISETSMNTEAFF.

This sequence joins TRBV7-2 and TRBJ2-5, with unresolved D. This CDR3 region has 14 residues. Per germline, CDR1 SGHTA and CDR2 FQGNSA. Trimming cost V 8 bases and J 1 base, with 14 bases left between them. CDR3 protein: CASSFGPAQETQYF. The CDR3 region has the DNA TGTGCCAGCTCCTTCGGTCCCGCCCAAGAGACCCAGTACTTC.

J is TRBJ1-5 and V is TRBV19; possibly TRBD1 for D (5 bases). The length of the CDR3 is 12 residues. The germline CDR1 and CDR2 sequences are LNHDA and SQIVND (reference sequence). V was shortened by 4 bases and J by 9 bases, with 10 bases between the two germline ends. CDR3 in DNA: TGTGCCAGTAGTAGTGGGGGTTTGCCCCAGCATTTT. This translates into CASSSGGLPQHF.

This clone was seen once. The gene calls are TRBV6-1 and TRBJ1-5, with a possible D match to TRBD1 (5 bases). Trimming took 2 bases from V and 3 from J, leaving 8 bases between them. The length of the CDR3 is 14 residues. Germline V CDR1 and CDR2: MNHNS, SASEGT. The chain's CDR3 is CASSEQGNNQPQHF. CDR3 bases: TGTGCCAGCAGTGAACAGGGCAACAATCAGCCCCAGCATTTT.

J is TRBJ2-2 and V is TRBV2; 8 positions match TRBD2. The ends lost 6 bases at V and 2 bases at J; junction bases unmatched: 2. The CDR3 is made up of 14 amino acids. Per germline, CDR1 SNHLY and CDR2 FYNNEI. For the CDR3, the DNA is TGTGCCAGCAGCCGGGGGGGCAACACCGGGGAGCTGTTTTTT. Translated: CASSRGGNTGELFF.

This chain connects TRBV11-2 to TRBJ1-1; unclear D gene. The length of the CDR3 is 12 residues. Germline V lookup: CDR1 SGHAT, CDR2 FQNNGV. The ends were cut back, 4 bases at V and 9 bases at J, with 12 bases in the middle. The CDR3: CASSSSDGKAFF. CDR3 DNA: TGTGCCAGCAGCTCTTCGGACGGCAAAGCTTTCTTT.

CDR3 protein: CASSTGTANNQPQHF. Here the CDR3 DNA reads TGTGCCAGCAGTACAGGGACAGCTAACAATCAGCCCCAGCATTTT. The genes are TRBV28 and TRBJ1-5, with 7 bases lining up with TRBD1. V dropped 5 bases and J dropped 3; count of bases not matched to a gene: 7. Germline CDR1 reads MDHEN; CDR2 reads SYDVKM. This CDR3 region has 15 residues.

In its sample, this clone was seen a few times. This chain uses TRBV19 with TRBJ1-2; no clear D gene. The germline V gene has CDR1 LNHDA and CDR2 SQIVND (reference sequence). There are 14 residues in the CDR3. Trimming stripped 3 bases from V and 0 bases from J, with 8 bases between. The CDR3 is CASSIWGTNYGYTF. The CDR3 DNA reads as TGTGCCAGTAGTATTTGGGGAACTAACTATGGCTACACCTTC.

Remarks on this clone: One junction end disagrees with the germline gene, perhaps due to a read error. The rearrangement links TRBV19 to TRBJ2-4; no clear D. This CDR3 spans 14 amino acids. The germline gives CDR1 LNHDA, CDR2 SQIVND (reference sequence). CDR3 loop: CASSLDKPQNIQYF. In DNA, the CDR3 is TGTGCCAGTAGTCTAGACAAGCCGCAAAACATTCAGTACTTC.

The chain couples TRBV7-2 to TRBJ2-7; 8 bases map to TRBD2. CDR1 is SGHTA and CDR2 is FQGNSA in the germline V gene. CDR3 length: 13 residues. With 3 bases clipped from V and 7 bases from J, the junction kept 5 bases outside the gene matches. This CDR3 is CASSFDAGGEQYF. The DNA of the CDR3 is TGTGCCAGCAGCTTCGATGCGGGGGGAGAGCAGTACTTC.

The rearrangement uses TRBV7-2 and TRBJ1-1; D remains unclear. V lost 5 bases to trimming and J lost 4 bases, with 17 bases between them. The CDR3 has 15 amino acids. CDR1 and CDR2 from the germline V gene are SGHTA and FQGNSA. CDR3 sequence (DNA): TGTGCCAGCAGCCTACGGGCCCGGAGGTCCACTGAAGCTTTCTTT. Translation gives CASSLRARRSTEAFF. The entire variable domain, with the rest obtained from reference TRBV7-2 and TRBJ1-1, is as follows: GAGVSQSPSNKVTEKGKDVELRCDPISGHTALYWYRQSLGQGLEFLIYFQGNSAPDKSGLPSDRFSAERTGGSVSTLTIQRTQQEDSAVYLCASSLRARRSTEAFFGQGTRLTVV.

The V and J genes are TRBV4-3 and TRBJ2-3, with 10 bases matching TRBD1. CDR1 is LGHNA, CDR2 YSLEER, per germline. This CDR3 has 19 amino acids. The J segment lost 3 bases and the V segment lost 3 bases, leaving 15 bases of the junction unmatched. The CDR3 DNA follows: TGCGCCAGCAGCCACCCAAAAGCCGGGACAGGGGATCGGACAGATACGCAGTATTTT. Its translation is CASSHPKAGTGDRTDTQYF.

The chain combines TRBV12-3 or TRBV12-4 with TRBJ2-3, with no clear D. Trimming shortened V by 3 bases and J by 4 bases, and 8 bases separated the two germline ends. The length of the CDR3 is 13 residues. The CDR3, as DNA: TGTGCCAGCAGTTTGGTGTATTCAGATACGCAGTATTTT. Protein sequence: CASSLVYSDTQYF.